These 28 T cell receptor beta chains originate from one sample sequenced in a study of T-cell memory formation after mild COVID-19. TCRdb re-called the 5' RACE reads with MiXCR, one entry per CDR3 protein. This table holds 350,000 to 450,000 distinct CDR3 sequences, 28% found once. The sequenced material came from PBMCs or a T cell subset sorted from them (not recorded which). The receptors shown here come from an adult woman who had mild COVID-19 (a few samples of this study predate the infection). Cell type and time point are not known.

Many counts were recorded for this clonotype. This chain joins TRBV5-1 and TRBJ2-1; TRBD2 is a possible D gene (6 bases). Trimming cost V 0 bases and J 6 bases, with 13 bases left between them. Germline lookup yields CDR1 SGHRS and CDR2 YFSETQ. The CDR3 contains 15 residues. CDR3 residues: CASSLDPGDPNEQFF. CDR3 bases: TGCGCCAGCAGCTTGGATCCGGGGGACCCCAATGAGCAGTTCTTC.

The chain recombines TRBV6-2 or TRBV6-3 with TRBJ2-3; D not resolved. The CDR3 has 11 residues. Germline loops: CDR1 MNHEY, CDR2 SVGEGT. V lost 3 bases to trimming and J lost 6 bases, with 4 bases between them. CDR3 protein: CASSYVDTQYF. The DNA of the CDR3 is TGTGCCAGCAGTTATGTGGATACGCAGTATTTT.

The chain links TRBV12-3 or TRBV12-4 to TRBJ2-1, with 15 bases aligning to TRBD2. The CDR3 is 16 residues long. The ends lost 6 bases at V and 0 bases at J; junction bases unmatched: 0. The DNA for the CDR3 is TGTGCCAGCAGGGGACTAGCGGGGGGCTCCTACAATGAGCAGTTCTTC. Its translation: CASRGLAGGSYNEQFF.

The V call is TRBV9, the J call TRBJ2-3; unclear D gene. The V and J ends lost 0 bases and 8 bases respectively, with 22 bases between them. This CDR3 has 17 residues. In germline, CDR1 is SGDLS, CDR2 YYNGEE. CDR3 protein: CASSVGSGGPVEGTQYF. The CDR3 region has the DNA TGTGCCAGCAGCGTAGGTTCGGGCGGACCGGTGGAAGGTACGCAGTATTTT.

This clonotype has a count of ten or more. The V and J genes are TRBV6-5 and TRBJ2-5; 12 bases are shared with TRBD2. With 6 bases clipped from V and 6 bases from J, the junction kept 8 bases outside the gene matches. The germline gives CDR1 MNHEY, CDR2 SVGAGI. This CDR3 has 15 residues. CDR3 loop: CASRWTSGMGKTQYF. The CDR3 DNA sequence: TGTGCCAGCAGGTGGACTAGCGGGATGGGCAAGACCCAGTACTTC.

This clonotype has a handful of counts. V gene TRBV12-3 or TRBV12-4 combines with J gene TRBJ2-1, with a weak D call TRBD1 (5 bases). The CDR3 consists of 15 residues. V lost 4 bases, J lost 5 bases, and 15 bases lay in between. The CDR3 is CASSSWGRLDNEQFF. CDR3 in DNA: TGTGCCAGCAGTTCGTGGGGCCGCCTGGACAATGAGCAGTTCTTC.

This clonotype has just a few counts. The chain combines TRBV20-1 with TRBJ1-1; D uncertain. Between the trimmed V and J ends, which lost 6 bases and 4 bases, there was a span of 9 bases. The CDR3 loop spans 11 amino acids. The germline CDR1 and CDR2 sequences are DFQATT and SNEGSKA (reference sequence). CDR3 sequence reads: CSARRSTEAFF. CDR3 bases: TGCAGTGCGCGGAGATCCACTGAAGCTTTCTTT.

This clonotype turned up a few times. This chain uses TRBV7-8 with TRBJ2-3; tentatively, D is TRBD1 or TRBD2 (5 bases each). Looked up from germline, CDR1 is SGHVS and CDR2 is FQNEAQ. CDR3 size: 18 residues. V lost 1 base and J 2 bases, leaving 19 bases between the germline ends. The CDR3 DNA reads TGTGCCAGCAGCTTAGACCGCCTACGGGGACGTAACACAGATACGCAGTATTTT. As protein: CASSLDRLRGRNTDTQYF. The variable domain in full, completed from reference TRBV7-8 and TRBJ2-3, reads GAGVSQSPRYKVAKRGQDVALRCDPISGHVSLFWYQQALGQGPEFLTYFQNEAQLDKSGLPSDRFFAERPEGSVSTLKIQRTQQEDSAVYLCASSLDRLRGRNTDTQYFGPGTRLTVL.

The CDR3 DNA is TGTGCCAGCAGCTTCTCCCCGGGCACTAACTATGGCTACACCTTC. This sequence encodes CASSFSPGTNYGYTF. This chain uses TRBV7-2 with TRBJ1-2; D is ambiguous. Looked up from germline, CDR1 is SGHTA and CDR2 is FQGNSA. V was clipped by 3 bases and J by 0 bases, with 11 bases between them. There are 15 residues in the CDR3.

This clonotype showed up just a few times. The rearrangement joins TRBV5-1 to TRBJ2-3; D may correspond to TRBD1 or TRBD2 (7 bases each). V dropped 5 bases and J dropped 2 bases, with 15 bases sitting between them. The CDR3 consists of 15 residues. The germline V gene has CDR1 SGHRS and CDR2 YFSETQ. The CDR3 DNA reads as TGCGCCAGCAGGTCCAGGGGGGGATTCACAGATACGCAGTATTTT. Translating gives CASRSRGGFTDTQYF.

The chain's CDR3 is CATSDPGHYYGYTF. The CDR3 DNA reads TGTGCCACCAGTGACCCGGGACACTACTATGGCTACACCTTC. V and J are TRBV24-1 and TRBJ1-2; a possible D gene is TRBD1 (6 bases). V lost 4 bases and J 3 bases, leaving 11 bases between the germline ends. The germline V gene has CDR1 KGHDR and CDR2 SFDVKD. This CDR3 is 14 amino acids long.

The CDR3 DNA follows: TGCAGTGCTAGAGGACAGGGATCCTCCTACGAGCAGTACTTC. Amino acid sequence: CSARGQGSSYEQYF. The J gene is TRBJ2-7, the V gene TRBV20-1; 7 positions match TRBD1. V gave up 1 base and J gave up 0 bases; unmatched junction bases: 3. CDR1 and CDR2 from the germline V gene are DFQATT and SNEGSKA (reference sequence). This CDR3 contains 14 residues.

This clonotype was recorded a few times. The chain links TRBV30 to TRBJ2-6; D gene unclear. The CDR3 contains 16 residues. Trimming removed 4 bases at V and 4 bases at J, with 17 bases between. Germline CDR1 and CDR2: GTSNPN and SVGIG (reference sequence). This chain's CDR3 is CAWIDKSFSGANVLTF. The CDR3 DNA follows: TGTGCCTGGATTGACAAATCCTTCTCCGGGGCCAACGTCCTGACTTTC.

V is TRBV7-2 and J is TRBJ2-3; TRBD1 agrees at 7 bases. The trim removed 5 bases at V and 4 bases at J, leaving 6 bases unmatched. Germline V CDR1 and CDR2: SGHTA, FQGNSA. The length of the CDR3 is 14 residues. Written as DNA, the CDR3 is TGTGCCAGCAGCCCAGGGGGTTTCTCAGATACGCAGTATTTT. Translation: CASSPGGFSDTQYF.

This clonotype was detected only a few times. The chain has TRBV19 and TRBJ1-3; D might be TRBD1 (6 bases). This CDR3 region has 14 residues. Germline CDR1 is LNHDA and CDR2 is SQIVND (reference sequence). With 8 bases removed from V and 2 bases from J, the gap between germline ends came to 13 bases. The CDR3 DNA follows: TGTGCCAGTTCAATAAACAGGGCTGGAAACACCATATATTTT. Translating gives CASSINRAGNTIYF.

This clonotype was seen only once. The DNA of the CDR3 is TGTGCCACCGGGACAGAAAACTCCTACGAGCAGTACTTC. Amino acids: CATGTENSYEQYF. The rearrangement joins TRBV24-1 to TRBJ2-7, with 7 bases identical to TRBD1. This CDR3 spans 13 amino acids. The V gene's germline CDR1 is KGHDR and CDR2 SFDVKD. Trimming removed 9 bases from V and 0 bases from J; junction bases left unmatched: 4.

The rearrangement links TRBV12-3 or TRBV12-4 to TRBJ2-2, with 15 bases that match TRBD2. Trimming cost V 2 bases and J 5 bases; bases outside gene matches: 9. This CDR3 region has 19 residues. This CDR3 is CASSLTSGTSGRRTGELFF. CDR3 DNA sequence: TGTGCCAGCAGTTTAACTTCCGGGACTAGCGGGAGGAGGACCGGGGAGCTGTTTTTT.

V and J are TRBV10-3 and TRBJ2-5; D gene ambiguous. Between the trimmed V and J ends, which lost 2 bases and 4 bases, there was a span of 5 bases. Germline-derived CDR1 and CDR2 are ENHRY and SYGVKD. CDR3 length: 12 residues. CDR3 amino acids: CAISEPRETQYF. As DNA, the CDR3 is TGTGCCATCAGTGAGCCAAGAGAGACCCAGTACTTC.

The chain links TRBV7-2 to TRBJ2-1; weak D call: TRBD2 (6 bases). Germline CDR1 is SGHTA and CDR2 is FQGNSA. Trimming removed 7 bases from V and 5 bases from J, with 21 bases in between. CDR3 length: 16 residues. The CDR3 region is CASNLMGLAGHNEQFF. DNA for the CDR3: TGTGCCAGCAACCTTATGGGCCTGGCGGGGCACAATGAGCAGTTCTTC.

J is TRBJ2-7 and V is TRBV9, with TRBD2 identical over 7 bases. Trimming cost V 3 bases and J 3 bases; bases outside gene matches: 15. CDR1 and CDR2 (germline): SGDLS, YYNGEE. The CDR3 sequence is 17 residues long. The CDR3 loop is CASSAQSRASGFYEQYF. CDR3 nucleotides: TGTGCCAGCAGCGCCCAATCACGGGCTAGCGGCTTCTACGAGCAGTACTTC. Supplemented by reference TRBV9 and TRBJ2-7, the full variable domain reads DSGVTQTPKHLITATGQRVTLRCSPRSGDLSVYWYQQSLDQGLQFLIQYYNGEERAKGNILERFSAQQFPDLHSELNLSSLELGDSALYFCASSAQSRASGFYEQYFGPGTRLTVT.

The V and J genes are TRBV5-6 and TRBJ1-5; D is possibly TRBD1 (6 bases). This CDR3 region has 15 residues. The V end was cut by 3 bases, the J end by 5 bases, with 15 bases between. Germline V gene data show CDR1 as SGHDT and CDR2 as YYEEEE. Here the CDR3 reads CASSYRRDMDQPQHF. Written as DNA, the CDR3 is TGTGCCAGCAGCTATAGGAGGGACATGGATCAGCCCCAGCATTTT.

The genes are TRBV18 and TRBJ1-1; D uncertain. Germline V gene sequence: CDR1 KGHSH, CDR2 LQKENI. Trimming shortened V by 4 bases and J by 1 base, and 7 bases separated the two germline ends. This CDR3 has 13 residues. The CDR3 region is CASSRESNTEAFF. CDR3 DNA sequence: TGTGCCAGCTCACGAGAGTCGAACACTGAAGCTTTCTTT.

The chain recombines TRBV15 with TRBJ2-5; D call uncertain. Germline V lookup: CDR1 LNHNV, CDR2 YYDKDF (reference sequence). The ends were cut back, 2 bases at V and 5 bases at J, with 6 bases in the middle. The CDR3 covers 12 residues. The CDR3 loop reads CATSRNRETQYF. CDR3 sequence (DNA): TGTGCCACCAGCAGAAATCGGGAGACCCAGTACTTC.

This CDR3 is CASSFRASGSYNEQFF. The CDR3 DNA is TGTGCCAGCAGCTTCAGGGCTAGCGGGTCCTACAATGAGCAGTTCTTC. The chain recombines TRBV5-6 with TRBJ2-1, with 8 nucleotides matching TRBD2. Per the germline V gene, CDR1 is SGHDT and CDR2 is YYEEEE. The CDR3 covers 16 residues. V was clipped by 2 bases and J by 1 base; unmatched bases: 5.

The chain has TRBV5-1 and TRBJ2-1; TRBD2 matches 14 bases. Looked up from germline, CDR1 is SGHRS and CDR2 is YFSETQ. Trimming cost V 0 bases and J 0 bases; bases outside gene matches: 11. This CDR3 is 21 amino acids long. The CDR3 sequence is CASSLAGAGLAGAPSYNEQFF. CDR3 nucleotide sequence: TGCGCCAGCAGCTTGGCCGGGGCGGGACTAGCGGGAGCGCCCTCCTACAATGAGCAGTTCTTC. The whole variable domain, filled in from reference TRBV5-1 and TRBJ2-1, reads KAGVTQTPRYLIKTRGQQVTLSCSPISGHRSVSWYQQTPGQGLQFLFEYFSETQRNKGNFPGRFSGRQFSNSRSEMNVSTLELGDSALYLCASSLAGAGLAGAPSYNEQFFGPGTRLTVL.

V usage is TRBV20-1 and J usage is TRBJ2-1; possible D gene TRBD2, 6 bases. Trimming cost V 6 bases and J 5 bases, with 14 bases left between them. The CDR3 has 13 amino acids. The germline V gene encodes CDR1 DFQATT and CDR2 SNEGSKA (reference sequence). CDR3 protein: CSAAPSVNNEQFF. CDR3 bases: TGCAGTGCCGCCCCTAGCGTAAACAATGAGCAGTTCTTC.

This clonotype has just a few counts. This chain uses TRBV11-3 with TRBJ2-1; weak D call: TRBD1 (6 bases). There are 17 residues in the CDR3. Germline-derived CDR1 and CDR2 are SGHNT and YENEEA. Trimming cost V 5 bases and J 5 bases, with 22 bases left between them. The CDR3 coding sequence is TGTGCCAGCAGCCGGACGGACAGATCCTGGGCTCACAATGAGCAGTTCTTC. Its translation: CASSRTDRSWAHNEQFF.

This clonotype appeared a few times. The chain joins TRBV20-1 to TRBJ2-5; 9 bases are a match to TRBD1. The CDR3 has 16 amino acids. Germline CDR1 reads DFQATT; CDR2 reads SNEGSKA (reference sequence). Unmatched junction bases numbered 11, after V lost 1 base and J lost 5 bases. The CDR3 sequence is CSARVSGTGWRETQYF. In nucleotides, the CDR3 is TGCAGTGCTAGAGTTTCCGGGACAGGGTGGAGGGAGACCCAGTACTTC.